These 27 T cell receptor beta chains came from one sample sequenced in a study of shared clonotypes between healthy human individuals. The data were produced by immunoSEQ multiplex PCR, yet TCRdb's version contains in-frame clones alone and is incomplete. In the table there are 1.5 million to 2.5 million clones, less than 95% of which are singletons. Selected positively for CCR7 and CD45RO-negative, naive CD8 cells excluded terminally differentiated effector memory CD45RA+ cells. The sample was naive CD8+ T cells sorted from blood. The receptors come from a man in his late teens or twenties in good health.

The chain joins TRBV9 to TRBJ2-1, with 9 positions matching TRBD2. The CDR3 consists of 17 residues. V trimming: 5 bases; J trimming: 6 bases; junction bases outside the gene matches: 15. In germline, CDR1 is SGDLS, CDR2 YYNGEE. Here the CDR3 DNA reads TGTGCCAGCAGGGTTGGGGGGGAAGCGGGAGGCCCCAATGAGCAGTTCTTC. It specifies CASRVGGEAGGPNEQFF.

This sequence joins TRBV28 and TRBJ1-2, with TRBD1 as a possible D gene (5 bases). The CDR3 is 13 residues long. The germline CDR1 and CDR2 sequences are MDHEN and SYDVKM. V lost 7 bases to trimming and J lost 5 bases, with 14 bases between them. DNA of the CDR3: TGTGCCAGCATAGGTGGGGGGGAGTATGGCTACACCTTC. Translation: CASIGGGEYGYTF.

A note on this clone: This same CDR3 is encoded by further DNA sequences in the sample. J is TRBJ2-7 and V is TRBV4-3; possibly TRBD2 for D (6 bases). Germline-derived CDR1 and CDR2 are LGHNA and YSLEER. CDR3 size: 14 residues. The V end was cut by 0 bases, the J end by 3 bases, with 9 bases between. The CDR3 DNA reads as TGCGCCAGCAGCCAAGACCGGGGGAGCTACGAGCAGTACTTC. Translating it yields CASSQDRGSYEQYF.

The chain is built from TRBV9 and TRBJ1-3, with D unclear. Germline CDR1 is SGDLS and CDR2 is YYNGEE. V gave up 4 bases and J gave up 0 bases, with 11 bases separating them. CDR3 length equals 15 residues. The CDR3 DNA sequence: TGTGCCAGCAGCCTCCGACCCAGCTCTGGAAACACCATATATTTT. It translates to CASSLRPSSGNTIYF.

The chain uses TRBV5-8 and TRBJ2-3; the match to TRBD1 covers 9 bases. Germline CDR1 reads SGHTS; CDR2 reads YDEGEE. Trimming took 0 bases from V and 6 from J; bases not matched to a gene: 5. This CDR3 region has 15 residues. The CDR3 reads CASSLVRDRVDTQYF. The CDR3 DNA follows: TGTGCCAGCAGCTTGGTTCGGGACAGGGTCGATACGCAGTATTTT.

The CDR3 spells CASTGQGTGNTIYF. In DNA, the CDR3 is TGTGCCAGCACTGGACAGGGGACAGGAAACACCATATATTTT. The gene calls are TRBV9 and TRBJ1-3, with 9 bases identical to TRBD1. The ends lost 6 bases at V and 4 bases at J; junction bases unmatched: 5. The length of the CDR3 is 14 residues. Germline CDR1 reads SGDLS; CDR2 reads YYNGEE. Based on the CDR3 plus reference TRBV9 and TRBJ1-3, the full variable domain is DSGVTQTPKHLITATGQRVTLRCSPRSGDLSVYWYQQSLDQGLQFLIQYYNGEERAKGNILERFSAQQFPDLHSELNLSSLELGDSALYFCASTGQGTGNTIYFGEGSWLTVV.

Only one count was recorded for this clone. The rearrangement joins TRBV4-1 to TRBJ2-7, with 8 bases that match TRBD1. After removal of 1 base from V and 2 bases from J, the junction contained 10 bases not matched to a gene. Germline V gene data show CDR1 as MGHRA and CDR2 as YSYEKL. The CDR3 is 17 amino acids. CDR3 in amino acids: CASSQGPDRDQTYEQYF. In DNA, the CDR3 is TGCGCCAGCAGCCAAGGTCCGGACAGGGACCAAACCTACGAGCAGTACTTC.

The genes are TRBV5-6 and TRBJ2-3; 8 bases match TRBD2. The CDR3 consists of 15 residues. CDR1 and CDR2 from the germline V gene are SGHDT and YYEEEE. V lost 4 bases, J lost 6 bases, and 10 bases stayed unmatched. The CDR3 loop reads CASSHLGGGSDTQYF. The DNA of the CDR3 is TGTGCCAGCAGCCACCTCGGGGGGGGTTCGGATACGCAGTATTTT.

The V and J genes are TRBV6-5 and TRBJ2-7; weak D call: TRBD1 (6 bases). Germline loops: CDR1 MNHEY, CDR2 SVGAGI. The CDR3 contains 12 residues. V was cut by 4 bases and J by 5 bases, with 9 bases left in between. CDR3 coding DNA: TGTGCCAGCAGTTCCTACAGGGACGAGCAGTACTTC. This gives the protein CASSSYRDEQYF.

Comment on this clone: This specimen includes other DNA sequences encoding the same CDR3. The chain carries TRBV19 and TRBJ1-1; D may be TRBD1 (6 bases). Trimming pared 1 base from V and 8 bases from J, leaving 8 bases between. Germline lookup yields CDR1 LNHDA and CDR2 SQIVND (reference sequence). The CDR3 contains 12 residues. The chain's CDR3 is CASSIGGAEAFF. CDR3 DNA: TGTGCCAGTAGTATAGGGGGGGCGGAAGCTTTCTTT.

This clone was observed a single time. The rearrangement joins TRBV5-1 to TRBJ2-1; perhaps D is TRBD1 or TRBD2 (5 bases each). CDR1 is SGHRS and CDR2 is YFSETQ in the germline V gene. The CDR3 loop spans 16 amino acids. V lost 1 base, J lost 4 bases, and 15 bases lay in between. The CDR3 DNA reads as TGCGCCAGCAGCTTGTGGGGGACCGCCGCGTACAATGAGCAGTTCTTC. Its translation: CASSLWGTAAYNEQFF. Combining the CDR3 with reference TRBV5-1 and TRBJ2-1 gives the whole variable domain KAGVTQTPRYLIKTRGQQVTLSCSPISGHRSVSWYQQTPGQGLQFLFEYFSETQRNKGNFPGRFSGRQFSNSRSEMNVSTLELGDSALYLCASSLWGTAAYNEQFFGPGTRLTVL.

CDR3 sequence reads: CSVETLGSYNEQFF. DNA of the CDR3: TGCAGCGTTGAGACACTAGGCTCCTACAATGAGCAGTTCTTC. The chain carries TRBV29-1 and TRBJ2-1; D perhaps matches TRBD2 (5 bases). V was cut by 3 bases and J by 0 bases, with 9 bases left in between. The CDR3 is made up of 14 amino acids. Germline CDR1 SQVTM, CDR2 ANQGSEA.

The chain is built from TRBV7-2 and TRBJ2-3; possibly TRBD1 or TRBD2 for D (6 bases each). Germline V CDR1 and CDR2: SGHTA, FQGNSA. This CDR3 has 17 amino acids. Trimming took off 4 bases at V and 3 bases at J, with 20 bases between the two ends. CDR3 sequence (DNA): TGTGCCAGCAGCTCCAAGGGGGGTAGGCTACTTACAGATACGCAGTATTTT. This gives the protein CASSSKGGRLLTDTQYF.

As DNA, the CDR3 is TGTGCCAGCTACTCGGCGGGATCCCCGGAGACCCAGTACTTC. This sequence encodes CASYSAGSPETQYF. The chain joins TRBV6-5 to TRBJ2-5, with D possibly being TRBD2 (6 bases). With 8 bases removed from V and 5 bases from J, the gap between germline ends came to 18 bases. CDR1 is MNHEY, CDR2 SVGAGI, per germline. The CDR3 loop spans 14 amino acids.

The chain has TRBV4-2 and TRBJ2-1; tentative D call: TRBD2 (5 bases). With 1 base removed from V and 6 bases from J, the gap between germline ends came to 10 bases. The CDR3 has 14 amino acids. From germline, CDR1 is LGHNA and CDR2 YNFKEQ. The CDR3 nucleotides are TGTGCCAGCAGCCAAGTTCCTAGCAGCAATGAGCAGTTCTTC. Translation: CASSQVPSSNEQFF.

The chain uses TRBV7-9 and TRBJ2-7, with TRBD1 matching 10 bases. CDR3 length equals 16 residues. Germline CDR1 is SEHNR and CDR2 is FQNEAQ (reference sequence). With 2 bases clipped from V and 3 bases from J, the junction kept 7 bases outside the gene matches. The CDR3: CASSLSGTGVLYEQYF. In DNA form, the CDR3 reads TGTGCCAGCAGCTTATCCGGGACAGGGGTACTCTACGAGCAGTACTTC.

The J gene is TRBJ2-7, the V gene TRBV5-1; D is unresolved. This CDR3 has 12 amino acids. Trimming left V 1 base short and J 6 bases short, with 8 bases between. Germline CDR1 reads SGHRS; CDR2 reads YFSETQ. For the CDR3, the DNA is TGCGCCAGCAGCTTGCACGGGCCCGAGCAGTACTTC. It is translated as CASSLHGPEQYF.

J is TRBJ2-2 and V is TRBV9; D may be TRBD1 (6 bases). The CDR3 runs to 16 residues. Germline V CDR1 and CDR2: SGDLS, YYNGEE. V was pared by 3 bases and J by 3 bases, with 15 bases between. CDR3: CASSDPGHLDTGELFF. CDR3 in DNA: TGTGCCAGCAGCGACCCGGGACACCTCGACACCGGGGAGCTGTTTTTT.

This sequence joins TRBV11-2 and TRBJ2-7; D gene uncertain. This CDR3 has 13 amino acids. Between the trimmed V and J ends, which lost 5 bases and 2 bases, there was a span of 10 bases. CDR1 and CDR2 (germline): SGHAT, FQNNGV. CDR3 DNA sequence: TGTGCCAGCAGCCATATTGACGCCTACGAGCAGTACTTC. It yields the protein CASSHIDAYEQYF.

The chain joins TRBV27 to TRBJ1-1, with D possibly matching TRBD1 (6 bases). Trimming took 5 bases from V and 0 from J, leaving 10 bases between them. Looked up from germline, CDR1 is MNHEY and CDR2 is SMNVEV (reference sequence). The CDR3 sequence is 14 residues long. For the CDR3, the DNA is TGTGCCAGCAGTGCCTGGACAGTGAACACTGAAGCTTTCTTT. Translating gives CASSAWTVNTEAFF.

This sequence joins TRBV7-9 and TRBJ2-5; D may be TRBD1 (6 bases). Trimming removed 5 bases from V and 2 bases from J, with 15 bases in between. The CDR3 spans 15 residues. Germline CDR1 reads SEHNR; CDR2 reads FQNEAQ (reference sequence). The CDR3 DNA reads TGTGCCAGCAGCCAAATCACCGGGACACAAGAGACCCAGTACTTC. This codes for CASSQITGTQETQYF.

This sequence joins TRBV29-1 and TRBJ2-3; no firm D call. V lost 2 bases and J lost 4, with 7 bases in between. The CDR3 totals 12 residues. Germline lookup yields CDR1 SQVTM and CDR2 ANQGSEA. The CDR3 coding sequence is TGCAGCGTTGAATGGCTCCCAGATACGCAGTATTTT. As protein: CSVEWLPDTQYF.

This clone has only one observation. Other DNA sequences in the same sample also yield this CDR3. The chain is built from TRBV28 and TRBJ1-3; the D is unclear. Germline-derived CDR1 and CDR2 are MDHEN and SYDVKM. This CDR3 comprises 14 residues. Deletions cut 2 bases from V and 1 base from J, with 6 bases between. The CDR3 region is CASSLTGSGNTIYF. The CDR3, as DNA: TGTGCCAGCAGTTTAACGGGTTCTGGAAACACCATATATTTT.

The V and J genes are TRBV16 and TRBJ2-1; D is perhaps TRBD2 (5 bases). From germline, CDR1 is KGHSY and CDR2 FQNENV. The CDR3 runs 16 residues. Between the trimmed V and J ends, which lost 5 bases and 4 bases, there was a span of 18 bases. The CDR3 reads CASSSPGLAQYNEQFF. CDR3 nucleotides: TGTGCCAGCAGCTCCCCCGGCCTAGCTCAGTACAATGAGCAGTTCTTC.

In regard to this clone: Other nucleotide sequences in the sample specify the same CDR3. V and J are TRBV27 and TRBJ2-6, with 9 bases aligning to TRBD1. V gave up 6 bases and J gave up 0 bases; unmatched junction bases: 3. The germline V gene has CDR1 MNHEY and CDR2 SMNVEV (reference sequence). The CDR3 runs 16 residues. The CDR3 DNA sequence: TGTGCCAGCAGCCTGACAGGGGGCTCTGGGGCCAACGTCCTGACTTTC. Protein: CASSLTGGSGANVLTF. The full variable domain, with the rest looked up from reference TRBV27 and TRBJ2-6, is EAQVTQNPRYLITVTGKKLTVTCSQNMNHEYMSWYRQDPGLGLRQIYYSMNVEVTDKGDVPEGYKVSRKEKRNFPLILESPSPNQTSLYFCASSLTGGSGANVLTFGAGSRLTVL.

The V gene is TRBV6-5, the J gene TRBJ1-5; TRBD1 agrees at 9 bases. The germline CDR1 and CDR2 sequences are MNHEY and SVGAGI. The CDR3 covers 15 residues. The trim removed 5 bases at V and 4 bases at J, leaving 6 bases unmatched. The CDR3 loop reads CASSTTGTGNQPQHF. In nucleotides, the CDR3 is TGTGCCAGCAGTACTACCGGGACAGGGAATCAGCCCCAGCATTTT.

The J gene is TRBJ1-2, the V gene TRBV6-4, with a possible D match to TRBD1 (5 bases). Germline-derived CDR1 and CDR2 are MRHNA and SNTAGT. This CDR3 is built from 12 residues. Trimming stripped 7 bases from V and 5 bases from J, with 11 bases between. As DNA, the CDR3 is TGTGCCAGCATCGGGACGGAATATGGCTACACCTTC. It is translated as CASIGTEYGYTF.